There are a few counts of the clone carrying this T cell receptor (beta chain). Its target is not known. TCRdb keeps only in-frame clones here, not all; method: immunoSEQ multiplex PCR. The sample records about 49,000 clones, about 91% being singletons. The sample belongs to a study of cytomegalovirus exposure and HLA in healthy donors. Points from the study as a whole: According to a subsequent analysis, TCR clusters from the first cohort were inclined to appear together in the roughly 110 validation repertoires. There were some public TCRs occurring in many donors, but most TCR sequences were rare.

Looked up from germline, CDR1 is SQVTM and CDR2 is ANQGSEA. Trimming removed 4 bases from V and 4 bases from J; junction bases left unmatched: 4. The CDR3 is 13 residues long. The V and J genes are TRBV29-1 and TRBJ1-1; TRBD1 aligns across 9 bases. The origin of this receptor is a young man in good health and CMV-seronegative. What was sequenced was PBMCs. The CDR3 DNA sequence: TGCAGCGTTGTGGGACAGGGAGTCACTGAAGCTTTCTTT. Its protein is CSVVGQGVTEAFF.